The next 31 T cell receptor beta chains were all read from a single sample in a study of shared clonotypes between healthy human individuals. Using immunoSEQ multiplex PCR, the repertoire was profiled, and TCRdb retains in-frame clones only, with some absent. The table records roughly 2.6 million clones, 90% to 95% of them present only once. Source material: naive CD4+ T cells sorted from blood. Subset here: CD45RA+ positively selected. The receptor set was obtained from a man younger than 35 in good health.

This chain uses TRBV30 with TRBJ1-3; 7 nucleotides line up with TRBD1. The CDR3 loop spans 15 amino acids. Losses at the gene ends were 2 bases for V and 4 bases for J; bases not matched to a gene: 8. CDR1 and CDR2 (germline): GTSNPN, SVGIG (reference sequence). CDR3 bases: TGTGCCTGGAGTACCCAAGACAGGGCCGGAAACACCATATATTTT. This sequence encodes CAWSTQDRAGNTIYF.

The chain has TRBV5-4 and TRBJ2-3, with 11 bases aligning to TRBD2. Germline trimming cut 4 bases from V and 5 bases from J; bases unmatched to any gene: 6. The CDR3 is 15 amino acids. Germline CDR1 is SGHNT and CDR2 is YYREEE (reference sequence). CDR3 nucleotide sequence: TGTGCCAGCAGCGGTCCCGGACTAGCGGGAGATACGCAGTATTTT. It codes for CASSGPGLAGDTQYF.

This clone was counted a single time. The chain carries TRBV7-9 and TRBJ2-1; tentatively, D is TRBD1 (5 bases). Per germline, CDR1 SEHNR and CDR2 FQNEAQ (reference sequence). Trimming shortened V by 4 bases and J by 3 bases, and 16 bases separated the two germline ends. This CDR3 contains 16 residues. The CDR3 DNA reads TGTGCCAGCAGCTGGGGCTCCGCTAGGCTCTACAATGAGCAGTTCTTC. This encodes CASSWGSARLYNEQFF.

As DNA, the CDR3 is TGTGCCTGGAGAATATCCCGCAATCAGCCCCAGCATTTT. Residues: CAWRISRNQPQHF. The genes are TRBV30 and TRBJ1-5, with unresolved D. This CDR3 is built from 13 residues. Deletions cut 3 bases from V and 2 bases from J, with 8 bases between. From germline, CDR1 is GTSNPN and CDR2 SVGIG (reference sequence).

The chain is built from TRBV7-6 and TRBJ1-1; 9 bases are a match to TRBD1. CDR3 size: 14 residues. The junction had 5 bases not matched to a gene; V was cut back by 4 bases and J by 5 bases. Germline CDR1 and CDR2: SGHVS and FNYEAQ. The CDR3 is CASSSSDRGTEAFF. The CDR3 DNA follows: TGTGCCAGCAGCTCTTCGGACAGGGGTACTGAAGCTTTCTTT. Based on the CDR3 plus reference TRBV7-6 and TRBJ1-1, the full variable domain is GAGVSQSPRYKVTKRGQDVALRCDPISGHVSLYWYRQALGQGPEFLTYFNYEAQQDKSGLPNDRFSAERPEGSISTLTIQRTEQRDSAMYRCASSSSDRGTEAFFGQGTRLTVV.

This clone showed up just once. Other DNA sequences in the same sample also yield this CDR3. The genes are TRBV18 and TRBJ2-5, with D unclear. V dropped 0 bases and J dropped 2 bases, with 1 base sitting between them. The CDR3 length is 12 residues. Looked up from germline, CDR1 is KGHSH and CDR2 is LQKENI. CDR3 loop: CASSPPQETQYF. As DNA, the CDR3 is TGTGCCAGCTCACCACCGCAAGAGACCCAGTACTTC. Drawing the rest from reference TRBV18 and TRBJ2-5, the complete variable domain is NAGVMQNPRHLVRRRGQEARLRCSPMKGHSHVYWYRQLPEEGLKFMVYLQKENIIDESGMPKERFSAEFPKEGPSILRIQQVVRGDSAAYFCASSPPQETQYFGPGTRLLVL.

This chain connects TRBV2 to TRBJ2-1, with a possible D match to TRBD2 (5 bases). The CDR3 has 14 residues. V shed 7 bases and J shed 0 bases, with 10 bases lying between them. Germline loops: CDR1 SNHLY, CDR2 FYNNEI. CDR3 DNA sequence: TGTGCCAGCACCTCAGCGGTCTCCTACAATGAGCAGTTCTTC. The encoded protein is CASTSAVSYNEQFF.

The J gene is TRBJ2-7, the V gene TRBV5-6; D is unclear. V was clipped by 0 bases and J by 6 bases, with 7 bases between them. Germline-derived CDR1 and CDR2 are SGHDT and YYEEEE. The CDR3 loop spans 12 amino acids. The CDR3 DNA sequence: TGTGCCAGCAGCTTGGCCGTGAGCGAGCAGTACTTC. Protein: CASSLAVSEQYF.

The V and J genes are TRBV5-1 and TRBJ1-2; TRBD1 might be the D (6 bases). The V end was cut by 0 bases, the J end by 6 bases, with 12 bases between. Germline V lookup: CDR1 SGHRS, CDR2 YFSETQ. This CDR3 is 14 amino acids long. Here the CDR3 DNA reads TGCGCCAGCAGCTTGGTGGGGGGGCCGGATGGCTACACCTTC. Amino acids: CASSLVGGPDGYTF.

This chain joins TRBV5-4 and TRBJ2-2; no firm D call. V was pared by 2 bases and J by 0 bases, with 5 bases between. The CDR3 totals 14 residues. The germline V gene has CDR1 SGHNT and CDR2 YYREEE (reference sequence). DNA of the CDR3: TGTGCCAGCAGCTTCATCGCGAACACCGGGGAGCTGTTTTTT. Translation: CASSFIANTGELFF.

This chain joins TRBV10-3 and TRBJ2-5, with 11 bases matching TRBD1. Germline-derived CDR1 and CDR2 are ENHRY and SYGVKD. The CDR3 runs to 15 residues. V trimming: 3 bases; J trimming: 1 base; junction bases outside the gene matches: 1. Here the CDR3 DNA reads TGTGCCATCAGTGAAGGGACAGGGGGCCAAGAGACCCAGTACTTC. This encodes CAISEGTGGQETQYF.

The CDR3 region is CASSSTPGLFLNTEAFF. The CDR3 coding sequence is TGTGCCAGTAGTTCGACACCCGGACTGTTTTTGAACACTGAAGCTTTCTTT. The chain joins TRBV19 to TRBJ1-1; D is ambiguous. The germline V and J ends were trimmed by 5 bases and 0 bases, with 19 bases remaining between them. The germline V gene encodes CDR1 LNHDA and CDR2 SQIVND (reference sequence). The CDR3 runs to 17 residues. Full variable domain (missing parts from reference TRBV19 and TRBJ1-1): DGGITQSPKYLFRKEGQNVTLSCEQNLNHDAMYWYRQDPGQGLRLIYYSQIVNDFQKGDIAEGYSVSREKKESFPLTVTSAQKNPTAFYLCASSSTPGLFLNTEAFFGQGTRLTVV.

There are a few counts of this clone. This chain links TRBV2 with TRBJ1-5; 9 nucleotides agree with TRBD1. CDR1 and CDR2 (germline): SNHLY, FYNNEI. The CDR3 is 14 amino acids. V lost 6 bases and J lost 7; bases outside the gene matches: 7. The CDR3 coding sequence is TGTGCCAGCAGGACAACAGGGGGCAGCCAGCCCCAGCATTTT. Protein product: CASRTTGGSQPQHF.

The chain recombines TRBV19 with TRBJ1-1; 7 nucleotides match TRBD1. The junction had 6 bases not matched to a gene; V was cut back by 3 bases and J by 2 bases. Germline-derived CDR1 and CDR2 are LNHDA and SQIVND (reference sequence). The CDR3 is made up of 15 amino acids. CDR3 nucleotide sequence: TGTGCCAGTAGTATGGGGGGACAGACAAACACTGAAGCTTTCTTT. Translated, it gives CASSMGGQTNTEAFF.

The chain has TRBV7-3 and TRBJ1-3; TRBD1 aligns across 12 bases. The CDR3 length is 18 residues. Unmatched junction bases numbered 8, after V lost 5 bases and J lost 0 bases. Germline CDR1 is SGHTA and CDR2 is FQGTGA. Here the CDR3 DNA reads TGTGCCAGCAGCCCGACGGGACAGGGGGCATACTCTGGAAACACCATATATTTT. This encodes CASSPTGQGAYSGNTIYF.

V and J are TRBV10-3 and TRBJ2-3; 9 bases line up with TRBD2. CDR3 length: 15 amino acids. CDR1 and CDR2 (germline): ENHRY, SYGVKD. V gave up 6 bases and J gave up 4 bases; unmatched junction bases: 8. This CDR3 is CAIRSGTSSPDTQYF. In DNA form, the CDR3 reads TGTGCCATCAGGTCCGGGACTAGCTCCCCAGATACGCAGTATTTT.

The genes are TRBV5-5 and TRBJ1-2; TRBD1 agrees at 8 bases. Germline CDR1 SGHKS, CDR2 YYEKEE (reference sequence). This CDR3 spans 14 amino acids. The J segment lost 8 bases and the V segment lost 3 bases, leaving 9 bases of the junction unmatched. The CDR3 loop is CASSWGQTGEGYTF. The CDR3 DNA is TGTGCCAGCAGCTGGGGACAGACAGGGGAAGGCTACACCTTC.

The chain employs TRBV30 and TRBJ2-1, with 7 bases aligning to TRBD2. Germline V gene data show CDR1 as GTSNPN and CDR2 as SVGIG (reference sequence). CDR3 size: 15 residues. Trimming removed 0 bases from V and 2 bases from J; junction bases left unmatched: 4. The CDR3 loop reads CAWSVGRIAYNEQFF. In nucleotides, the CDR3 is TGTGCCTGGAGTGTCGGGAGGATTGCCTACAATGAGCAGTTCTTC.

This clone was detected only a few times. V usage is TRBV5-5 and J usage is TRBJ1-3, with D unclear. Trimming shortened V by 0 bases and J by 1 base, and 8 bases separated the two germline ends. Germline V gives CDR1 SGHKS, CDR2 YYEKEE (reference sequence). The CDR3 is 15 residues long. In DNA, the CDR3 is TGTGCCAGCAGCTTGGTCGATCAGTCTGGAAACACCATATATTTT. Translating gives CASSLVDQSGNTIYF.

In nucleotides, the CDR3 is TGTGCCAGCAGCTTTACGAGCGGCAATGAGCAGTTCTTC. Its translation: CASSFTSGNEQFF. The chain carries TRBV11-2 and TRBJ2-1; possibly TRBD2 for D (5 bases). The ends were cut back, 3 bases at V and 6 bases at J, with 9 bases in the middle. The germline CDR1 and CDR2 sequences are SGHAT and FQNNGV. The length of the CDR3 is 13 residues.

The CDR3 is CASRGLASGEQFF. CDR3 in DNA: TGTGCCAGCAGAGGACTAGCGAGCGGAGAGCAGTTCTTC. The V call is TRBV2, the J call TRBJ2-1; 9 positions agree with TRBD2. V dropped 6 bases and J dropped 10; count of bases not matched to a gene: 7. CDR1 and CDR2 (germline): SNHLY, FYNNEI. The CDR3 is 13 amino acids.

This CDR3 is CASSLTSGSKDEQYF. In nucleotides, the CDR3 is TGTGCCAGCAGCTTGACTAGCGGGAGCAAAGACGAGCAGTACTTC. The J gene is TRBJ2-7, the V gene TRBV7-2, with 12 bases fitting TRBD2. The CDR3 has 15 amino acids. The J segment lost 5 bases and the V segment lost 3 bases, leaving 5 bases of the junction unmatched. Germline CDR1 and CDR2: SGHTA and FQGNSA. Filled out from reference TRBV7-2 and TRBJ2-7, the complete variable domain reads GAGVSQSPSNKVTEKGKDVELRCDPISGHTALYWYRQSLGQGLEFLIYFQGNSAPDKSGLPSDRFSAERTGGSVSTLTIQRTQQEDSAVYLCASSLTSGSKDEQYFGPGTRLTVT.

This chain joins TRBV7-9 and TRBJ1-1, with a weak D call TRBD1 (5 bases). This CDR3 has 15 residues. V was trimmed by 5 bases and J by 5 bases, leaving 18 bases between them. The V gene's germline CDR1 is SEHNR and CDR2 FQNEAQ (reference sequence). The CDR3 DNA follows: TGTGCCAGCAGCGGGGCCAGAACTTTTAGGACTGAAGCTTTCTTT. Residues: CASSGARTFRTEAFF.

There are a few counts of this clone. This chain links TRBV30 with TRBJ1-6; TRBD1 agrees at 7 bases. The trim removed 0 bases at V and 4 bases at J, leaving 6 bases unmatched. Germline lookup yields CDR1 GTSNPN and CDR2 SVGIG (reference sequence). This CDR3 has 16 residues. The CDR3 sequence: CAWSVWSGGYNSPLHF. The CDR3 DNA reads as TGTGCCTGGAGTGTATGGTCAGGGGGATATAATTCACCCCTCCACTTT.

The chain has TRBV30 and TRBJ1-1; D possibly corresponds to TRBD1 (6 bases). The CDR3 runs to 14 residues. Germline CDR1 GTSNPN, CDR2 SVGIG (reference sequence). V was trimmed by 0 bases and J by 1 base, leaving 9 bases between them. The CDR3 sequence: CAWSVARGNTEAFF. The CDR3 DNA reads TGTGCCTGGAGTGTTGCCAGGGGGAACACTGAAGCTTTCTTT.

The chain couples TRBV5-1 to TRBJ2-3, with a possible D match to TRBD1 (6 bases). Germline V gives CDR1 SGHRS, CDR2 YFSETQ. V was clipped by 4 bases and J by 2 bases, with 11 bases between them. The CDR3 sequence is 14 residues long. CDR3 DNA: TGCGCCAGCAGCCGGGACACAAACACAGATACGCAGTATTTT. Protein sequence: CASSRDTNTDTQYF.

About this clone itself: The same CDR3 is also encoded by other DNA sequences in this sample. The rearrangement joins TRBV18 to TRBJ2-3; D remains ambiguous. Germline CDR1 KGHSH, CDR2 LQKENI. This CDR3 has 14 residues. V shed 1 base and J shed 0 bases, with 5 bases lying between them. CDR3 residues: CASSPRVSTDTQYF. The CDR3 nucleotides are TGTGCCAGCTCACCACGGGTCAGCACAGATACGCAGTATTTT.

The chain links TRBV10-3 to TRBJ1-4, with 10 positions matching TRBD1. The germline gives CDR1 ENHRY, CDR2 SYGVKD. The V gene end was trimmed by 10 bases and the J gene end by 3 bases; junction bases not matched to a gene: 8. This CDR3 is built from 15 residues. In nucleotides, the CDR3 is TGTGCCACCAGAGACAGGGGGCCCCCTAATGAAAAACTGTTTTTT. Encoded protein: CATRDRGPPNEKLFF.

The chain is built from TRBV7-2 and TRBJ2-3, with 7 positions matching TRBD2. The CDR3 runs 14 residues. After removal of 6 bases from V and 5 bases from J, the junction contained 8 bases not matched to a gene. CDR1 is SGHTA, CDR2 FQGNSA, per germline. The CDR3 DNA sequence: TGTGCCAGCAGATTATCGGGGAGGGGAGATACGCAGTATTTT. Amino acid sequence: CASRLSGRGDTQYF. Drawing the rest from reference TRBV7-2 and TRBJ2-3, the complete variable domain is GAGVSQSPSNKVTEKGKDVELRCDPISGHTALYWYRQSLGQGLEFLIYFQGNSAPDKSGLPSDRFSAERTGGSVSTLTIQRTQQEDSAVYLCASRLSGRGDTQYFGPGTRLTVL.

J is TRBJ2-2 and V is TRBV7-3; TRBD2 agrees at 9 bases. The CDR3 extends over 17 amino acids. Germline V lookup: CDR1 SGHTA, CDR2 FQGTGA. The junction had 7 bases not matched to a gene; V was cut back by 5 bases and J by 0 bases. CDR3 DNA: TGTGCCAGCAGCCCCCGCGGCGGGGGGGCGAACACCGGGGAGCTGTTTTTT. It encodes CASSPRGGGANTGELFF.

The chain couples TRBV10-3 to TRBJ2-7, with 14 nucleotides matching TRBD2. Germline V gene data show CDR1 as ENHRY and CDR2 as SYGVKD. The CDR3 length is 16 residues. V was pared by 5 bases and J by 6 bases, with 9 bases of the junction left unmatched. The CDR3 coding sequence is TGTGCCATCAGTTCCGGGACTAGCGGGAGAGGGGGCGAGCAGTACTTC. This encodes CAISSGTSGRGGEQYF.